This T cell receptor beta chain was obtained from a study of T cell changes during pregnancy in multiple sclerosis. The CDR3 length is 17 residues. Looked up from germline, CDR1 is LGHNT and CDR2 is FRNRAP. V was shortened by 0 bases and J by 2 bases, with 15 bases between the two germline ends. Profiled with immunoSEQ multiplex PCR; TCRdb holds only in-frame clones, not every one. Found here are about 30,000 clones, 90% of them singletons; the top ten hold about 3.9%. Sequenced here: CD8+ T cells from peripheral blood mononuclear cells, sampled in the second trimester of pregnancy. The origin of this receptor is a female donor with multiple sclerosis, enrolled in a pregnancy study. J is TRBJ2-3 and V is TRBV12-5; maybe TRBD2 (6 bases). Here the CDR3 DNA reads TGTGCTAGTGGTTTGGTAACGTCCGGGACTCACACAGATACGCAGTATTTT. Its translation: CASGLVTSGTHTDTQYF.